What follows are 19 T cell receptor beta chains derived from one specimen sequenced in a study of breast tumors, draining lymph nodes, adjacent tissues. Breast cancer patients provided tissue from their axillary draining lymph nodes. TCRdb redid the calling of the multiplex PCR reads with MiXCR, one entry per CDR3 protein. The sample yields roughly 110,000 distinct CDR3 sequences, around 30% seen once. The sequencing sample was made of axillary lymph node tissue. All receptors come from a female donor with breast cancer. Some clones in this sample may be carry-over from other donors' samples.

This clonotype was observed many times. The rearrangement uses TRBV14 and TRBJ2-1; no firm D call. CDR3 length equals 13 residues. The V gene lost 1 base and the J gene lost 3 bases, with 4 bases spanning the gap. Germline lookup yields CDR1 SGHDN and CDR2 FVKESK. The CDR3 nucleotides are TGTGCCAGCAGCCAAGGATTCTACAATGAGCAGTTCTTC. It is translated as CASSQGFYNEQFF. Based on the CDR3 plus reference TRBV14 and TRBJ2-1, the full variable domain is EAGVTQFPSHSVIEKGQTVTLRCDPISGHDNLYWYRRVMGKEIKFLLHFVKESKQDESGMPNNRFLAERTGGTYSTLKVQPAELEDSGVYFCASSQGFYNEQFFGPGTRLTVL.

This clonotype was observed many times. This sequence joins TRBV29-1 and TRBJ2-1; either TRBD1 or TRBD2 may fit D (6 bases each). V lost 2 bases to trimming and J lost 6 bases, with 11 bases between them. Germline-derived CDR1 and CDR2 are SQVTM and ANQGSEA. CDR3 size: 13 residues. Here the CDR3 DNA reads TGCAGCGTTGAAAGGGGGGTAGGCAATGAGCAGTTCTTC. Its protein product is CSVERGVGNEQFF.

This clonotype appeared many times. J is TRBJ1-5 and V is TRBV7-8, with D maybe TRBD1 (6 bases). Germline lookup yields CDR1 SGHVS and CDR2 FQNEAQ. The CDR3 sequence is 13 residues long. V dropped 5 bases and J dropped 3 bases, with 8 bases sitting between them. CDR3: CASSRDNNQPQHF. The CDR3 DNA sequence: TGTGCCAGCAGCCGGGACAACAATCAGCCCCAGCATTTT.

This clonotype was seen at least ten times. This rearrangement joins TRBV5-1 to TRBJ2-3; D is unclear. The CDR3 consists of 13 residues. Germline values: CDR1 SGHRS, CDR2 YFSETQ. With 5 bases removed from V and 6 bases from J, the gap between germline ends came to 13 bases. The CDR3 is CASRPSQPDTQYF. The CDR3 nucleotides are TGCGCCAGCAGACCCTCTCAGCCGGATACGCAGTATTTT.

This clonotype was picked up many times. CDR3 nucleotides: TGTGCCACCAAGGAGCGGTTAGGGGCCGGGGGGGCAGATACGCAGTATTTT. It specifies CATKERLGAGGADTQYF. The gene calls are TRBV15 and TRBJ2-3; 8 bases map to TRBD2. V lost 7 bases and J lost 4; bases outside the gene matches: 16. Per the germline V gene, CDR1 is LNHNV and CDR2 is YYDKDF (reference sequence). The CDR3 has 17 amino acids.

The sample holds many counts of this clonotype. The chain joins TRBV28 to TRBJ2-7; perhaps TRBD1 as D (5 bases). Germline V gene data show CDR1 as MDHEN and CDR2 as SYDVKM. Trimming took 4 bases from V and 5 from J, leaving 9 bases between them. This CDR3 has 12 amino acids. The CDR3 here is CASSSGADEQYF. The DNA of the CDR3 is TGTGCCAGCAGTTCTGGGGCGGACGAGCAGTACTTC.

The chain joins TRBV6-5 to TRBJ1-1; D gene uncertain. V was cut by 10 bases and J by 1 base, with 16 bases left in between. CDR3 length equals 14 residues. Germline CDR1 reads MNHEY; CDR2 reads SVGAGI. CDR3 protein: CATLFRGQNTEAFF. DNA for the CDR3: TGTGCCACCCTGTTCCGCGGGCAGAACACTGAAGCTTTCTTT.

The sample holds many counts of this clonotype. V is TRBV6-2 or TRBV6-3 and J is TRBJ2-2; D gene unclear. Germline V lookup: CDR1 MNHEY, CDR2 SVGEGT. The CDR3 totals 13 residues. Trimming left V 5 bases short and J 6 bases short, with 10 bases between. The CDR3 DNA is TGTGCCAGCAGTCGACTTAGTGCCGGGGAGCTGTTTTTT. This gives the protein CASSRLSAGELFF.

This clonotype was seen repeatedly, ten times or more. The chain uses TRBV2 and TRBJ1-3, with D perhaps matching TRBD1 (5 bases). Trimming removed 5 bases from V and 6 bases from J, with 20 bases in between. This CDR3 comprises 16 residues. Germline V lookup: CDR1 SNHLY, CDR2 FYNNEI. CDR3 amino acids: CASSSPPVGEKNTIYF. The CDR3 bases are TGTGCCAGCAGTTCCCCTCCCGTGGGGGAGAAAAACACCATATATTTT.

The V call is TRBV7-9, the J call TRBJ2-3; no clear D. The germline V gene encodes CDR1 SEHNR and CDR2 FQNEAQ (reference sequence). This CDR3 spans 13 amino acids. Trimming pared 7 bases from V and 2 bases from J, leaving 10 bases between. CDR3 nucleotide sequence: TGTGCCAGCAACCGGCAGGCCACAGATACGCAGTATTTT. Amino acid sequence: CASNRQATDTQYF.

The chain links TRBV19 to TRBJ1-6; no firm D call. The CDR3 sequence is 14 residues long. CDR1 and CDR2 (germline): LNHDA, SQIVND (reference sequence). The V end was cut by 5 bases, the J end by 10 bases, with 15 bases between. The CDR3 sequence is CASSLPHTGSPLHF. CDR3 nucleotides: TGTGCCAGTAGTTTGCCCCACACTGGGTCACCCCTCCACTTT. Using reference TRBV19 and TRBJ1-6 for the parts outside the CDR3, the full variable domain is DGGITQSPKYLFRKEGQNVTLSCEQNLNHDAMYWYRQDPGQGLRLIYYSQIVNDFQKGDIAEGYSVSREKKESFPLTVTSAQKNPTAFYLCASSLPHTGSPLHFGNGTRLTVT.

This chain connects TRBV20-1 to TRBJ2-3, with D uncertain. V shed 1 base and J shed 9 bases, with 5 bases lying between them. The CDR3 has 10 amino acids. CDR1 is DFQATT and CDR2 is SNEGSKA in the germline V gene (reference sequence). Written as DNA, the CDR3 is TGCAGTGCTAGAGTCGGGACGCAGTATTTT. Encoded protein: CSARVGTQYF.

This clonotype turned up a few times. One junction end does not reproduce the germline sequence, and a read error may be involved. The V gene is TRBV6-2 or TRBV6-3, the J gene TRBJ2-1; 15 bases line up with TRBD2. The length of the CDR3 is 17 residues. Germline assignment: CDR1 MNHEY and CDR2 SVGEGT. The chain's CDR3 is CASSHSRTSGGAHEQFF. CDR3 nucleotide sequence: TGTGCCAGCAGTCACTCGAGGACTAGCGGGGGGGCACATGAGCAGTTCTTC.

With regard to this clonotype: The final CDR3 position lacks the conserved phenylalanine or tryptophan, pointing to a likely read error. This rearrangement joins TRBV9 to TRBJ2-7, with TRBD1 as a possible D gene (5 bases). Germline V gene sequence: CDR1 SGDLS, CDR2 YYNGEE. This CDR3 contains 13 residues. CDR3 DNA: TGTGTCAGCAGCAAAACAGGAGATTACGAGCAGTACTCC. It codes for CVSSKTGDYEQYS.

This clonotype has ten or more counts. The chain employs TRBV7-4 and TRBJ1-5, with 7 bases lining up with TRBD1. The length of the CDR3 is 13 residues. Trimming cost V 6 bases and J 7 bases; bases outside gene matches: 6. CDR1 SGHVT and CDR2 SQSDAQ come from the germline V gene. CDR3 protein: CASSFNRGQPQHF. The CDR3 coding sequence is TGTGCCAGCAGTTTTAACAGGGGACAGCCCCAGCATTTT.

The chain has TRBV29-1 and TRBJ2-3; D unclear. The CDR3 totals 13 residues. Germline lookup yields CDR1 SQVTM and CDR2 ANQGSEA. Trimming left V 6 bases short and J 6 bases short, with 16 bases between. In DNA form, the CDR3 reads TGCAGCGTAATCCTAAGGGTTAGGGATACGCAGTATTTT. Protein sequence: CSVILRVRDTQYF.

This clonotype came up many times. The V gene is TRBV15, the J gene TRBJ1-2; D call uncertain. The CDR3 contains 17 residues. Germline CDR1 is LNHNV and CDR2 is YYDKDF (reference sequence). Trimming shortened V by 0 bases and J by 6 bases, and 20 bases separated the two germline ends. The CDR3 loop is CATSRDEEGGNFDGYTF. CDR3 DNA sequence: TGTGCCACCAGCAGAGATGAGGAGGGAGGGAATTTCGATGGCTACACCTTC.

At least ten counts were recorded for this clonotype. V and J are TRBV7-2 and TRBJ1-2, with 9 bases aligning to TRBD1. CDR3 length: 16 residues. Germline V gene lookup returns CDR1 SGHTA and CDR2 FQGNSA. Trimming took 3 bases from V and 2 from J; bases not matched to a gene: 7. The CDR3 spells CASSFTGGVRNYGYTF. DNA for the CDR3: TGTGCCAGCAGCTTCACAGGGGGCGTGAGGAACTATGGCTACACCTTC.

The chain employs TRBV5-5 and TRBJ1-2; a possible D gene is TRBD1 (5 bases). This CDR3 has 16 amino acids. The ends were cut back, 5 bases at V and 1 base at J, with 18 bases in the middle. CDR1 and CDR2 from the germline V gene are SGHKS and YYEKEE (reference sequence). CDR3 protein: CASSYFRAGGNYGYTF. The CDR3 bases are TGTGCCAGCAGTTATTTCCGGGCCGGGGGTAACTATGGCTACACCTTC.